Listed here are 32 T cell receptor beta chains from one sample, sequenced in a study of tumor and adjacent non-tumor tissue in lung cancer. RNA was extracted from bulk tissue without any cell sorting. The library came from three nested PCR rounds adapted from ARM-PCR protocols. TCRdb called the multiplex PCR reads again in MiXCR, with one record for every CDR3 protein. Of roughly 220,000 distinct CDR3 sequences listed, roughly 70% are singletons. The source material was lung tumor tissue. Every receptor here comes from a man between 60 and 75 years old with non-small cell lung cancer.

In the case of this clonotype: Likely a read error: the CDR3 ends without its conserved phenylalanine or tryptophan. The chain is built from TRBV20-1 and TRBJ2-5; D is perhaps TRBD1 (6 bases). This CDR3 spans 12 amino acids. Per germline, CDR1 DFQATT and CDR2 SNEGSKA (reference sequence). The CDR3 DNA follows: TGCAGCCCCACAGGGTTCCAAGAGACCCAGTACTAC. Protein: CSPTGFQETQYY.

This chain connects TRBV28 to TRBJ2-7; 7 bases agree with TRBD1. CDR1 is MDHEN, CDR2 SYDVKM, per germline. The length of the CDR3 is 13 residues. V was clipped by 6 bases and J by 4 bases; unmatched bases: 6. This CDR3 is CASRGDRVYEQYF. In DNA form, the CDR3 reads TGTGCCAGCAGGGGAGACAGGGTATACGAGCAGTACTTC.

This clonotype occurred a few times. A read error may produce the germline difference seen at one junction end. The J gene is TRBJ2-3, the V gene TRBV11-2; 7 bases map to TRBD2. Germline CDR1 reads SGHAT; CDR2 reads FQNNGV. The CDR3 loop spans 16 amino acids. CDR3 amino acids: CASRGGAGLSTDTHYF. As DNA, the CDR3 is TGTGCCAGCAGGGGAGGGGCGGGGCTCAGCACAGATACGCATTATTTC.

About this clonotype: A much larger clone is a single base away; this may be a read error. The chain uses TRBV10-1 and TRBJ2-2; no clear D. CDR3 size: 12 residues. Per germline, CDR1 WNHNN and CDR2 SYGVQD (reference sequence). CDR3 amino acids: CDSKTDTGELFF. The CDR3 DNA is TGCGACAGCAAGACGGACACCGGGGAGCTGTTTTTT.

Turning to this clonotype: This may stem from a read error, because a much larger clone lies one nucleotide away. The rearrangement joins TRBV5-4 to TRBJ2-7; 9 bases are shared with TRBD1. This CDR3 has 16 residues. Germline V CDR1 and CDR2: SGHNT, YYREEE (reference sequence). CDR3 amino acids: CASRLSSGQGNYEQYF. The CDR3 DNA follows: TGTGCCAGCCGCTTGAGTTCCGGACAGGGGAACTACGAGCAGTACTTC.

In the case of this clonotype: The conserved closing phenylalanine or tryptophan is absent in this CDR3, likely reflecting a read error. The DNA is omitted, as the CDR3 cannot be located on it reliably, and the CDR3 follows TCRdb's listing. CDR3 sequence reads: CASSLGSIPRTFI. The chain employs TRBV11-3 and TRBJ1-1. The length of the CDR3 is 13 amino acids, counting both ends. From germline, CDR1 is SGHNT and CDR2 YENEEA.

Of note for this clonotype: A read error may be the cause here, since a much bigger clone is one base away. The V gene is TRBV6-5, the J gene TRBJ2-1, with TRBD2 identical over 7 bases. The germline V gene has CDR1 MNHEY and CDR2 SVGAGI. The CDR3 has 15 amino acids. The CDR3 here is CDSTHRLADYNEQFF. For the CDR3, the DNA is TGTGACAGCACCCACAGACTAGCTGACTACAATGAGCAGTTCTTC.

About this clonotype itself: Since a much larger clone is just one base distant, this may be a read error. The chain links TRBV4-2 to TRBJ1-4; no firm D call. Looked up from germline, CDR1 is LGHNA and CDR2 is YNFKEQ. V lost 0 bases to trimming and J lost 8 bases, with 7 bases between them. The CDR3 has 13 residues. This CDR3 is CASSQEGPEKLFF. In DNA, the CDR3 is TGTGCCAGCAGCCAAGAAGGACCGGAAAAACTGTTTTTT.

The V call is TRBV12-3 or TRBV12-4, the J call TRBJ2-7, with D unclear. V lost 3 bases and J lost 2, with 8 bases in between. This CDR3 has 13 amino acids. CDR3 nucleotide sequence: TGTGCCAGCAGTTTGCGGCGTCCCTACGAGCAGTACTTC. Translation gives CASSLRRPYEQYF.

This clonotype came up once. The conserved phenylalanine or tryptophan is not found at the CDR3 terminus, so this likely reflects a read error. This chain joins TRBV20-1 and TRBJ2-1; perhaps TRBD2 as D (6 bases). Germline CDR1 reads DFQATT; CDR2 reads SNEGSKA (reference sequence). V gave up 3 bases and J gave up 3 bases, with 15 bases separating them. The CDR3 contains 15 residues. The CDR3 DNA reads as TGCAGTGCTAGCCGACTAGTGGGGTTCTACAATGAGCAGTTCTCC. This gives the protein CSASRLVGFYNEQFS.

Only one count was recorded for this clonotype. V and J are TRBV4-3 and TRBJ2-3; D gene ambiguous. Germline lookup yields CDR1 LGHNA and CDR2 YSLEER. V shed 6 bases and J shed 1 base, with 14 bases lying between them. This CDR3 spans 15 amino acids. CDR3: CASRHTKEGTDTQYF. The CDR3, as DNA: TGCGCCAGCAGGCATACCAAGGAAGGCACAGATACGCAGTATTTT.

A remark on this clonotype: One base away lies a much larger clone, so this may be a sequencing read error. V is TRBV29-1 and J is TRBJ2-1; D is unclear. Germline V gene data show CDR1 as SQVTM and CDR2 as ANQGSEA. V shed 5 bases and J shed 7 bases, with 12 bases lying between them. This CDR3 comprises 12 residues. CDR3 sequence: CSVQVHRNEQFF. CDR3 DNA: TGCAGCGTTCAAGTCCATAGGAATGAGCAGTTCTTC.

This sequence joins TRBV20-1 and TRBJ2-7, with 10 bases identical to TRBD2. With 8 bases clipped from V and 2 bases from J, the junction kept 21 bases outside the gene matches. From germline, CDR1 is DFQATT and CDR2 SNEGSKA (reference sequence). This CDR3 spans 18 amino acids. The CDR3 is CSTSNRASGSLVAYEQYF. The CDR3 DNA follows: TGCAGTACCTCCAATCGGGCTAGCGGGAGTCTGGTGGCCTACGAGCAGTACTTC.

Concerning this clonotype itself: One end of the junction does not line up with germline, which may come from a read error. The gene calls are TRBV6-5 and TRBJ1-1; D is unresolved. The CDR3 contains 16 residues. Germline lookup yields CDR1 MNHEY and CDR2 SVGAGI. This CDR3 reads CASSYSSWTMNTEAFF. The CDR3 nucleotides are TGTGCCAGCAGTTACTCGAGTTGGACTATGAATACTGAAGCTTTCTTT.

CDR3 DNA sequence: TGCGCCAGCAGCCAATCTAGCGGGGCAGACACAGATACGCAGTATTTT. Amino acid sequence: CASSQSSGADTDTQYF. The chain is built from TRBV4-3 and TRBJ2-3, with TRBD2 matching over 9 bases. J gave up 2 bases and V 2 bases, and 5 bases lay outside the gene matches. The V gene's germline CDR1 is LGHNA and CDR2 YSLEER. The CDR3 runs 16 residues.

This clonotype was recorded a few times. The V gene is TRBV24-1, the J gene TRBJ1-3; no clear D. V lost 11 bases, J lost 4 bases, and 17 bases lay in between. This CDR3 region has 14 residues. Germline-derived CDR1 and CDR2 are KGHDR and SFDVKD. As DNA, the CDR3 is TGTGCCATCAGAAAAAGGAAGGCGGGAAACACCATATATTTT. Translated: CAIRKRKAGNTIYF.

As regards this clonotype: One junction end does not reproduce the germline sequence, and a read error may be involved. The chain carries TRBV6-1 and TRBJ2-5; D perhaps matches TRBD1 (5 bases). Germline V gene data show CDR1 as MNHNS and CDR2 as SASEGT. The CDR3 runs to 14 residues. The CDR3 reads CVSTGSWYQETLYF. The CDR3 DNA reads TGTGTCAGCACAGGCAGTTGGTACCAAGAGACCCTGTACTTC.

V usage is TRBV2 and J usage is TRBJ2-7, with TRBD1 matching 8 bases. Trimming removed 10 bases from V and 3 bases from J; junction bases left unmatched: 11. The CDR3 extends over 14 amino acids. Germline V gene lookup returns CDR1 SNHLY and CDR2 FYNNEI. The CDR3 nucleotides read TGTGCCACCCAGGGACAGGATACAGGCTACGAGCAGTACTTC. Protein: CATQGQDTGYEQYF.

With regard to this clonotype: One end of the junction fails to match germline, which may point to a read error. The rearrangement uses TRBV10-2 and TRBJ2-3, with 12 nucleotides matching TRBD2. CDR1 is WSHSY and CDR2 is SAAADI in the germline V gene. The CDR3 is made up of 19 amino acids. The CDR3: CASSESSRILAGGTGTQYF. The CDR3, as DNA: TGCGCCAGCAGTGAGTCCTCCCGCATACTAGCGGGGGGCACAGGTACGCAGTATTTT.

This clonotype has just one count. V gene TRBV28 combines with J gene TRBJ2-3, with 8 positions matching TRBD1. The trim removed 5 bases at V and 3 bases at J, leaving 10 bases unmatched. CDR1 is MDHEN, CDR2 SYDVKM, per germline. The CDR3 extends over 16 amino acids. CDR3 protein: CASSIRTGSGTDTQYF. The CDR3, as DNA: TGTGCCAGCAGTATCCGGACAGGGTCAGGGACAGATACGCAGTATTTT.

The gene calls are TRBV28 and TRBJ2-5; D is unclear. CDR3 length: 11 amino acids. CDR1 is MDHEN and CDR2 is SYDVKM in the germline V gene. V was pared by 4 bases and J by 7 bases, with 7 bases between. The CDR3 DNA follows: TGTGCCAGCAGTTCAAGCTGGACCCAGTACTTC. Encoded protein: CASSSSWTQYF.

This rearrangement joins TRBV4-3 to TRBJ2-2; TRBD2 is a possible D gene (6 bases). Germline values: CDR1 LGHNA, CDR2 YSLEER. The CDR3 runs 17 residues. Trimming removed 0 bases from V and 4 bases from J, with 15 bases in between. CDR3 sequence: CASSQDLGGAVTGELFF. The CDR3 nucleotides read TGCGCCAGCAGCCAAGATTTGGGGGGAGCGGTCACCGGGGAGCTGTTTTTT.

V gene TRBV6-5 combines with J gene TRBJ1-1, with a weak D call TRBD1 (6 bases). This CDR3 contains 15 residues. Germline V gives CDR1 MNHEY, CDR2 SVGAGI. Trimming took off 3 bases at V and 3 bases at J, with 14 bases between the two ends. The CDR3 region is CASSYRRAGDTEAFF. The DNA for the CDR3 is TGTGCCAGCAGTTATAGGAGGGCAGGGGACACTGAAGCTTTCTTT.

This clonotype has a count of ten or more. The chain couples TRBV5-5 to TRBJ2-1; perhaps TRBD2 as D (6 bases). CDR3 length: 15 amino acids. The V end lost 2 bases, the J end lost 1 base, and 10 bases lay between the germline ends. The germline V gene encodes CDR1 SGHKS and CDR2 YYEKEE (reference sequence). CDR3 nucleotides: TGTGCCAGCAGCTTCTCTAGCGCTTCCTACAATGAGCAGTTCTTC. Translated: CASSFSSASYNEQFF.

A word on this clonotype: One end of the junction does not line up with germline, which may come from a read error. The rearrangement links TRBV11-2 to TRBJ2-7; D tentatively fits TRBD1 or TRBD2 (6 bases each). The CDR3 runs 16 residues. Looked up from germline, CDR1 is SGHAT and CDR2 is FQNNGV. The CDR3 DNA reads TGTGCAAGCAGCCGTGTGAGGGGGGCTCTCTCCTACGAGCAGTACTTC. Translated, it gives CASSRVRGALSYEQYF.

The chain is built from TRBV28 and TRBJ2-7, with D unresolved. V shed 2 bases and J shed 3 bases, with 17 bases lying between them. This CDR3 has 16 amino acids. CDR1 MDHEN and CDR2 SYDVKM come from the germline V gene. CDR3: CASSLRPGFYGYEQYF. The CDR3 DNA sequence: TGTGCCAGCAGTTTAAGGCCAGGCTTTTACGGCTACGAGCAGTACTTC.

The genes are TRBV12-3 or TRBV12-4 and TRBJ2-5; the D gene is possibly TRBD2 (6 bases). The CDR3 has 13 residues. The V and J ends lost 9 bases and 4 bases respectively, with 15 bases between them. The CDR3 region is CASSLSGIETQYF. The CDR3 nucleotides are TGTGCCAGTAGTCTTAGCGGAATAGAGACCCAGTACTTC.

J is TRBJ1-1 and V is TRBV6-6, with D uncertain. V was clipped by 7 bases and J by 1 base, with 10 bases between them. The CDR3 spans 13 residues. Germline-derived CDR1 and CDR2 are MNHNY and SVGAGI (reference sequence). The CDR3, as DNA: TGTGCCAGCATTCCTGTACAGAACACTGAAGCTTTCTTT. Its translation is CASIPVQNTEAFF.

The V and J genes are TRBV12-3 or TRBV12-4 and TRBJ2-3; 9 bases are shared with TRBD1. J gave up 5 bases and V 4 bases, and 10 bases lay outside the gene matches. This CDR3 comprises 16 residues. Here the CDR3 reads CASSYDRGTIRDTQYF. In DNA form, the CDR3 reads TGTGCCAGCAGTTATGACAGGGGGACAATCAGAGATACGCAGTATTTT.

A word on this clonotype: Compared with germline, one end of the junction differs, possibly owing to a read error. The chain carries TRBV11-3 and TRBJ2-7; no clear D. Germline V gives CDR1 SGHNT, CDR2 YENEEA. This CDR3 is built from 11 residues. The CDR3 DNA follows: TGTGCCATCAGCCTTTGTTCCGAGCAGTACTTC. This sequence encodes CAISLCSEQYF.

This clonotype was seen at least ten times. J is TRBJ2-3 and V is TRBV20-1, with 9 bases lining up with TRBD2. CDR1 and CDR2 from the germline V gene are DFQATT and SNEGSKA (reference sequence). The length of the CDR3 is 15 residues. The V gene end was trimmed by 1 base and the J gene end by 4 bases; junction bases not matched to a gene: 6. The CDR3 bases are TGCAGTGCTAGAGTCAGCGGGGGGTGGGCAGATACGCAGTATTTT. This codes for CSARVSGGWADTQYF.

With respect to this clonotype: Sequence at one end of the junction differs from germline and may be a read error. V is TRBV11-3 and J is TRBJ2-3, with D tentatively TRBD1 or TRBD2 (5 bases each). This CDR3 contains 14 residues. CDR1 and CDR2 from the germline V gene are SGHNT and YENEEA. Here the CDR3 reads CTSSLDTGRDTQYF. In DNA form, the CDR3 reads TGTACCAGCAGCTTAGACACGGGGCGGGATACGCAGTATTTT.